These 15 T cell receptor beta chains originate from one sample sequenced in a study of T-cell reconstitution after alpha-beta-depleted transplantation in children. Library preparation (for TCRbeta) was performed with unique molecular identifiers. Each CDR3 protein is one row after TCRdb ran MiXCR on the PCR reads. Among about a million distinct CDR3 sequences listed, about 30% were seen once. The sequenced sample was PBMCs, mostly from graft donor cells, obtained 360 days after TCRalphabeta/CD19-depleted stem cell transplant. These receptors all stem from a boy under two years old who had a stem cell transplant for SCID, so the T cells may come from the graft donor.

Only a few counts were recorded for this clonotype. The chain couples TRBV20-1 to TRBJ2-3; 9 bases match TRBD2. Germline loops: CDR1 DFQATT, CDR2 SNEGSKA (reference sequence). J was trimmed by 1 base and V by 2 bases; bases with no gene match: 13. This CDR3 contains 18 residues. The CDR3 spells CSARSPVGTSRGTDTQYF. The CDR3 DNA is TGCAGTGCTAGATCCCCTGTAGGGACTAGCAGGGGCACAGATACGCAGTATTTT.

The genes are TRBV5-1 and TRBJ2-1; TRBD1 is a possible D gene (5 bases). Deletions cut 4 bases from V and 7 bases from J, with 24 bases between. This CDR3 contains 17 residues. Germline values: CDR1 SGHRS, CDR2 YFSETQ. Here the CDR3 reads CASSPFSDRLNRNEQFF. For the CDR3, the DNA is TGCGCCAGCAGCCCATTCTCAGACAGACTCAATAGGAATGAGCAGTTCTTC.

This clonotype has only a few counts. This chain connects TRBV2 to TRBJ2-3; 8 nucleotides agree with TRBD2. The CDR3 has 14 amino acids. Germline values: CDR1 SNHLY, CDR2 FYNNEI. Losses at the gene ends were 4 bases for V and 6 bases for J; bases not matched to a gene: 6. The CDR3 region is CASSALAVRDTQYF. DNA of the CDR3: TGTGCCAGCAGTGCACTAGCGGTGAGGGATACGCAGTATTTT.

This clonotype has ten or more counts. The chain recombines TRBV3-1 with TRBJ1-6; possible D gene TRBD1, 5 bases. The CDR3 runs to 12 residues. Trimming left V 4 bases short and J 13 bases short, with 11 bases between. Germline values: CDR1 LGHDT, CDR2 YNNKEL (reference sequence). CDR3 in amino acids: CASSPRGGPLHF. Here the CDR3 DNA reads TGTGCCAGCAGCCCCCGCGGGGGGCCCCTCCACTTT.

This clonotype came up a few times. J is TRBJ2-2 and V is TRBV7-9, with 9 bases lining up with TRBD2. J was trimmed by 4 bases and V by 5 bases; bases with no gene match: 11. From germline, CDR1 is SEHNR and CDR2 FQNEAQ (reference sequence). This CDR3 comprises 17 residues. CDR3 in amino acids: CASSPLPQRGVTGELFF. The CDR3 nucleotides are TGTGCCAGCAGCCCCCTCCCTCAGCGGGGGGTCACCGGGGAGCTGTTTTTT. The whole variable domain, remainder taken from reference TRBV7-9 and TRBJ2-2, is DTGVSQNPRHKITKRGQNVTFRCDPISEHNRLYWYRQTLGQGPEFLTYFQNEAQLEKSRLLSDRFSAERPKGSFSTLEIQRTEQGDSAMYLCASSPLPQRGVTGELFFGEGSRLTVL.

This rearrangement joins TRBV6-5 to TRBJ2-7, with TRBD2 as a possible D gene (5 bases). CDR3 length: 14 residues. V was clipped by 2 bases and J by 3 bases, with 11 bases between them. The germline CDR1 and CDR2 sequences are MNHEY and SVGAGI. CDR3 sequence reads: CASSYRAGGYEQYF. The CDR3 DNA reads TGTGCCAGCAGTTACCGGGCAGGAGGCTACGAGCAGTACTTC.

This chain's CDR3 is CASSQPGGRTGELFF. In nucleotides, the CDR3 is TGCGCCAGCAGCCAACCAGGGGGCCGGACCGGGGAGCTGTTTTTT. The V gene is TRBV4-1, the J gene TRBJ2-2; 8 nucleotides line up with TRBD1. The germline gives CDR1 MGHRA, CDR2 YSYEKL. The CDR3 is made up of 15 amino acids. V trimming: 2 bases; J trimming: 5 bases; junction bases outside the gene matches: 4.

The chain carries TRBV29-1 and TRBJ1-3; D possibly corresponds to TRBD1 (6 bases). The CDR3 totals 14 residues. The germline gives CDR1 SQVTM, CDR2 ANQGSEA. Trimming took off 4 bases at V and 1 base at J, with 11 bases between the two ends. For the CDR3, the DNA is TGCAGCGTTGCAAGGGGGGCATCTGGAAACACCATATATTTT. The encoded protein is CSVARGASGNTIYF. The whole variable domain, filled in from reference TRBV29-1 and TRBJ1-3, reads SAVISQKPSRDICQRGTSLTIQCQVDSQVTMMFWYRQQPGQSLTLIATANQGSEATYESGFVIDKFPISRPNLTFSTLTVSNMSPEDSSIYLCSVARGASGNTIYFGEGSWLTVV.

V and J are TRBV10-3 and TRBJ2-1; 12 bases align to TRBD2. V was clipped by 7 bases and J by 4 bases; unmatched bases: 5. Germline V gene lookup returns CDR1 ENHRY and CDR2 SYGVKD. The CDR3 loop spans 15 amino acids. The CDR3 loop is CAIKPSGGDYNEQFF. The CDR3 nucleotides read TGTGCCATCAAGCCTAGCGGGGGGGATTACAATGAGCAGTTCTTC.

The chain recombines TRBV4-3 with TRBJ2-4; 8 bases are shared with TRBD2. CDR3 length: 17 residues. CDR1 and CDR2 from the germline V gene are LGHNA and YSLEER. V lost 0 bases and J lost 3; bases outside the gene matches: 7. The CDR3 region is CASSQETGGLNKNIQYF. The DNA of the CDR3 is TGCGCCAGCAGCCAAGAAACGGGGGGGCTAAACAAAAACATTCAGTACTTC.

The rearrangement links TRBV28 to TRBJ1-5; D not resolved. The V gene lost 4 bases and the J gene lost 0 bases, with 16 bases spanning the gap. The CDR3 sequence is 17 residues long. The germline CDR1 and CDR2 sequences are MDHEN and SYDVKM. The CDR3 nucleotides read TGTGCCAGCAGTTCTCCCTTCTGTACTACTAGCAATCAGCCCCAGCATTTT. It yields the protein CASSSPFCTTSNQPQHF.

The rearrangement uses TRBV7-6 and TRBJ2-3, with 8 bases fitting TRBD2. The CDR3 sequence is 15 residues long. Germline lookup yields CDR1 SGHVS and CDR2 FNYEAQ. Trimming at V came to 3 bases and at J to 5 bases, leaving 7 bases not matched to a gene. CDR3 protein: CASSFSGGAVDTQYF. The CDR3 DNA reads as TGTGCCAGCAGCTTCAGCGGGGGAGCAGTAGATACGCAGTATTTT.

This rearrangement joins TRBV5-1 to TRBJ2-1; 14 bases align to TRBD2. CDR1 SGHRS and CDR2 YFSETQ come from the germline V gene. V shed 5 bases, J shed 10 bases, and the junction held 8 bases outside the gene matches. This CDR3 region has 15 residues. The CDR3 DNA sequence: TGCGCCAGCAGGGAGACTAGCGGGGGGGCCCTGGAGCAGTTCTTC. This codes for CASRETSGGALEQFF. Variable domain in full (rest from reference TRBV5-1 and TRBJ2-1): KAGVTQTPRYLIKTRGQQVTLSCSPISGHRSVSWYQQTPGQGLQFLFEYFSETQRNKGNFPGRFSGRQFSNSRSEMNVSTLELGDSALYLCASRETSGGALEQFFGPGTRLTVL.

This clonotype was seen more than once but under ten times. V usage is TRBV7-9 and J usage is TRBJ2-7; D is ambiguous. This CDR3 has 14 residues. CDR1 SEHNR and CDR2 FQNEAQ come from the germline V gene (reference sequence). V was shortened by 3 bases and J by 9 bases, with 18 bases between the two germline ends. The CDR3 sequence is CASSFFGPRMGQYF. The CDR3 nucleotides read TGTGCCAGCAGCTTTTTCGGTCCGAGGATGGGGCAGTACTTC.

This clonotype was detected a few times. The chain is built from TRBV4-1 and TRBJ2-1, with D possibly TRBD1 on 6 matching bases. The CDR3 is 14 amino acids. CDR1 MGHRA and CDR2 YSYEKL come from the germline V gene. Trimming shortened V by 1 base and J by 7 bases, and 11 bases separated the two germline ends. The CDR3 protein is CASSQGPRGNEQFF. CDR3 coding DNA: TGCGCCAGCAGCCAAGGCCCCAGGGGAAATGAGCAGTTCTTC.